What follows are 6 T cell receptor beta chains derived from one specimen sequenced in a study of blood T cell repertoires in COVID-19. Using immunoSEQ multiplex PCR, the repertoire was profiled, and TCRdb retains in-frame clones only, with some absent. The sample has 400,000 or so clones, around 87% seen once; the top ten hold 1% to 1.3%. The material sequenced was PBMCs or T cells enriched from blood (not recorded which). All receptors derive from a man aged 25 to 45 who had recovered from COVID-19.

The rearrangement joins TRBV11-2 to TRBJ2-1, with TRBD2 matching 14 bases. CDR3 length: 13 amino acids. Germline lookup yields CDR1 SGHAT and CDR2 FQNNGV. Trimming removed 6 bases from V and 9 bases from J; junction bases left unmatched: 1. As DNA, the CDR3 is TGTGCCAGCAGGGGACTAGCGGGGGTTGAGCAGTTCTTC. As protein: CASRGLAGVEQFF.

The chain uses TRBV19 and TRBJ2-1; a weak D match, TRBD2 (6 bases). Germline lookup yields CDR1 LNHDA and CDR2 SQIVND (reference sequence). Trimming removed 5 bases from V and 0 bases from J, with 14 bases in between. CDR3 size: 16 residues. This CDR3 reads CASSPHSSASYNEQFF. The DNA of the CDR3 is TGTGCCAGTAGTCCCCACTCTAGCGCCTCCTACAATGAGCAGTTCTTC.

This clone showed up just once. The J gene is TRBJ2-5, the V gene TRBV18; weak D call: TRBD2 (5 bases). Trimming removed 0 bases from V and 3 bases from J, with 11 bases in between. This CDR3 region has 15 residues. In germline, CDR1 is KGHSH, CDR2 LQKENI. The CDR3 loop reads CASSPPPPGKETQYF. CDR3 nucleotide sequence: TGTGCCAGCTCACCACCCCCCCCGGGGAAAGAGACCCAGTACTTC.

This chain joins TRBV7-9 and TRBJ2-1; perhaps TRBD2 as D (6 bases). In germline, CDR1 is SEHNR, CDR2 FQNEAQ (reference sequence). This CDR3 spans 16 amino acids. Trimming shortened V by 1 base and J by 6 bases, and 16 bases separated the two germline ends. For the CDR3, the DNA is TGTGCCAGCAGCTTAGTGGGTGGGGACGGGAGCAATGAGCAGTTCTTC. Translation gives CASSLVGGDGSNEQFF. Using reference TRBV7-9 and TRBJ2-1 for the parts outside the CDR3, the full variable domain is DTGVSQNPRHKITKRGQNVTFRCDPISEHNRLYWYRQTLGQGPEFLTYFQNEAQLEKSRLLSDRFSAERPKGSFSTLEIQRTEQGDSAMYLCASSLVGGDGSNEQFFGPGTRLTVL.

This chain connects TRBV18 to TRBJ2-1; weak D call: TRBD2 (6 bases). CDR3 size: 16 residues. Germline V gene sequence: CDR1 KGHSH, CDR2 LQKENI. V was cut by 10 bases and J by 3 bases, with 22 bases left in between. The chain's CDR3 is CATNLGSQGGYNEQFF. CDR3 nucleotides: TGTGCCACCAACCTCGGTAGCCAGGGAGGCTACAATGAGCAGTTCTTC.

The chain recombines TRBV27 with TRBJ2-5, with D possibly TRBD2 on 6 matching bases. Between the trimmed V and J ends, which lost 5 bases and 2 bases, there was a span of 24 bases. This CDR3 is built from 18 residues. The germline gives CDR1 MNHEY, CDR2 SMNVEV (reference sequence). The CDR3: CASSRAPGGVGFQETQYF. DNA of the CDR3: TGTGCCAGCAGTAGGGCCCCCGGAGGGGTGGGATTTCAAGAGACCCAGTACTTC.